One sample yielded the 2 T cell receptor beta chains listed below, sequenced in a study of shared clonotypes between healthy human individuals. The table came from immunoSEQ multiplex PCR; TCRdb's copy has only in-frame clones and leaves some out. The sample has about 680,000 clones, approximately 75% seen once. The sample comprised memory CD4+ T cells sorted from blood. The subset is: CD45RA-negative fraction. These receptor sequences come from a woman in her twenties or thirties in good health.

V gene TRBV5-1 combines with J gene TRBJ1-2; the match to TRBD1 covers 8 bases. Germline V gives CDR1 SGHRS, CDR2 YFSETQ. Trimming at V came to 0 bases and at J to 6 bases, leaving 4 bases not matched to a gene. The CDR3 is 14 amino acids. For the CDR3, the DNA is TGCGCCAGCAGCTTGGCCAGGGGGCCGGATGGCTACACCTTC. Encoded protein: CASSLARGPDGYTF.

The chain carries TRBV5-5 and TRBJ1-1, with D perhaps matching TRBD1 (5 bases). Per germline, CDR1 SGHKS and CDR2 YYEKEE (reference sequence). CDR3 length: 13 residues. V lost 0 bases, J lost 10 bases, and 13 bases lay in between. The CDR3 spells CASSLVFGQLAFF. CDR3 in DNA: TGTGCCAGCAGCTTGGTATTTGGACAACTAGCTTTCTTT.